This T cell receptor (beta chain) was recovered during a study of T cells after yellow fever vaccination. TCRdb reprocessed the 5' RACE reads via MiXCR and lists one record per CDR3 protein. The table has some 500,000 distinct CDR3 sequences, about 13% seen once. The TCR was taken from a young man who received the YFV17D yellow fever vaccine. This sample comprised PBMCs, obtained on the day of the yellow fever booster vaccination.

CDR3: CASSAWSSGSQGTDTQYF. DNA of the CDR3: TGCGCCAGCAGCGCGTGGAGTTCCGGGAGCCAGGGGACAGATACGCAGTATTTT. V gene TRBV5-1 combines with J gene TRBJ2-3; D possibly uses TRBD1 or TRBD2 (6 bases each). CDR1 SGHRS and CDR2 YFSETQ come from the germline V gene. The CDR3 has 18 amino acids. V shed 4 bases and J shed 3 bases, with 24 bases lying between them.